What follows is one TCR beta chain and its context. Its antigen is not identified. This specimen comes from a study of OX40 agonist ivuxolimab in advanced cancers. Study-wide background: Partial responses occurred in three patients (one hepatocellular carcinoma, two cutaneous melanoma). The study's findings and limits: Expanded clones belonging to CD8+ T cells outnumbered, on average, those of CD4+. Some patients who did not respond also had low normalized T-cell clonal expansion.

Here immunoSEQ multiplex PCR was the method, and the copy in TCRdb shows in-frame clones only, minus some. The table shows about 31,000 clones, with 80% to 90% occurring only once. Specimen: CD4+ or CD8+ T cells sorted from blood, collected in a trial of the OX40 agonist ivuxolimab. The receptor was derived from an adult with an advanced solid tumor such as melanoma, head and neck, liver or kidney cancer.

In DNA form, the CDR3 reads TGTGCCAGCAGTCCTCCTGAGCCAGGGGGAAACGGTGGCTACACCTTC. It codes for CASSPPEPGGNGGYTF. The genes are TRBV28 and TRBJ1-2; TRBD1 aligns across 7 bases. V was pared by 5 bases and J by 7 bases, with 16 bases of the junction left unmatched. Germline assignment: CDR1 MDHEN and CDR2 SYDVKM. This CDR3 has 16 amino acids.